The T cell receptor beta chain under discussion was sequenced for a study of cytomegalovirus exposure and HLA in healthy donors. Donors had nominal health at sampling but likely had unrecorded immune exposures. The CDR3 covers 13 residues. J lost 6 bases, V lost 3 bases, and 5 bases had no gene match. CDR1 is SGHAT and CDR2 is FQNNGV in the germline V gene. PCR employed 60 Vbeta and 13 Jbeta primers. Clones were sequenced by immunoSEQ multiplex PCR, and TCRdb holds only the in-frame ones, with some missing. The data hold tens of thousands of clones, with over 9.5% observed a single time. A note on this clone: Its antigen is unidentified.

General study results and limits: Testing in vitro showed a few CMV-associated chains specific for CMV antigens. A missense DCLRE1C variant was associated with V- and J-gene trimming of TCR beta chains in a later analysis, and an independent cohort replicated the association.

The origin of this receptor is a man in his 60s in good health and CMV-seropositive. The chain combines TRBV11-2 with TRBJ2-7, with 7 positions matching TRBD1. The material sequenced was PBMCs. The CDR3 DNA reads TGTGCCAGCAGCTTCGGATACAGGGGCGAGCAGTACTTC. It codes for CASSFGYRGEQYF.